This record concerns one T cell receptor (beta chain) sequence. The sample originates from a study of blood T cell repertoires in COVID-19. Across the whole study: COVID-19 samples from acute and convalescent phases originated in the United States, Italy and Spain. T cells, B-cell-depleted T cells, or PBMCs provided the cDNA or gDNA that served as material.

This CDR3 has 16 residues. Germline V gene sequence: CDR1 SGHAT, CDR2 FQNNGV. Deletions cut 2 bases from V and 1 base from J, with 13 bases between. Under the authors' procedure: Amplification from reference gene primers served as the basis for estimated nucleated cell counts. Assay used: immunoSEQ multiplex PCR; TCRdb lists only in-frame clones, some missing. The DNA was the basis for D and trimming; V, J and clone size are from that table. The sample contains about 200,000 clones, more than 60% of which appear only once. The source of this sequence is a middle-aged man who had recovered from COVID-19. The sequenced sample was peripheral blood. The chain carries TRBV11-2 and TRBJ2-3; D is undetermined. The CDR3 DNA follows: TGTGCCAGCAGCTTACTCACGACAACGGGCACAGATACGCAGTATTTT. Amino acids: CASSLLTTTGTDTQYF.